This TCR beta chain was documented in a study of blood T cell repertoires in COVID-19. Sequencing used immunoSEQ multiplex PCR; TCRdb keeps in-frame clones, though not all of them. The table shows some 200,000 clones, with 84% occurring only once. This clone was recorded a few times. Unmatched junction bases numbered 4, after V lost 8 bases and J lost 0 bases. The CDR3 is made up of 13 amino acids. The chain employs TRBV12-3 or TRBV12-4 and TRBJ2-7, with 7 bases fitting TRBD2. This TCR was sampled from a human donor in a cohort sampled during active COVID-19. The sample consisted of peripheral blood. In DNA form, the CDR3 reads TGTGCCAGCGGACTAGAAGTCTCCTACGAGCAGTACTTC. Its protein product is CASGLEVSYEQYF.